This T cell receptor beta chain was sequenced for a study of T cell clonotyping in hematopoietic cell transplantation. Study-wide results and caveats: At the given depth, recipient repertoires were over 95% de novo clonotypes.

This clone was observed a single time. Its antigen is unknown. Method: immunoSEQ multiplex PCR; TCRdb's copy keeps in-frame clones and lacks some. Of nearly 5,500 clones in the sample, 78% were seen once. The CDR3 covers 12 residues. The germline V gene has CDR1 SGHAT and CDR2 FQDESV (reference sequence). V shed 2 bases and J shed 5 bases, with 6 bases lying between them. The chain joins TRBV11-1 to TRBJ2-5; D uncertain. This TCR was recovered from a male patient aged 55 to 69 who had an allogeneic stem cell transplant from an unrelated donor, so the T cells may come from the graft donor. Some clones in this sample may be carry-over from other donors' samples. Specimen: peripheral blood mononuclear cells, collected 30 days after allogeneic stem cell transplant. The CDR3 is CASSLFDETQYF. The CDR3 DNA reads as TGTGCCAGCAGCTTATTTGACGAGACCCAGTACTTC.